Shown below are 15 T cell receptor beta chains from a single sample sequenced in a study of T cell repertoires in cytomegalovirus infection. MiXCR, applied by TCRdb to the reads, yields one record per CDR3 protein. The sample consists of more than 400,000 distinct CDR3 sequences, around 27% of them appearing once. Sequences were obtained from PBMCs. The origin of the receptors is a human donor in good health (CMV status not recorded). Some clones in this sample may be carry-over from other donors' samples.

The J gene is TRBJ1-2, the V gene TRBV29-1; D is unclear. Germline V CDR1 and CDR2: SQVTM, ANQGSEA. Trimming took off 6 bases at V and 2 bases at J, with 10 bases between the two ends. This CDR3 is 12 amino acids long. The CDR3 spells CSVMDANYGYTF. The CDR3 nucleotides are TGCAGCGTCATGGACGCGAACTATGGCTACACCTTC.

This clonotype was seen many times. The chain joins TRBV11-2 to TRBJ2-1, with 7 nucleotides matching TRBD2. The CDR3 loop spans 14 amino acids. Germline-derived CDR1 and CDR2 are SGHAT and FQNNGV. V shed 1 base, J shed 7 bases, and the junction held 4 bases outside the gene matches. As DNA, the CDR3 is TGTGCCAGCAGCTTAGCGGGAGGCCCAAATGAGCAGTTCTTC. As protein: CASSLAGGPNEQFF.

This clonotype came up many times. V gene TRBV12-3 or TRBV12-4 combines with J gene TRBJ2-5; no firm D call. With 8 bases removed from V and 4 bases from J, the gap between germline ends came to 8 bases. The CDR3 runs to 11 residues. For the CDR3, the DNA is TGTGCCAGCGCCTTCGGAGAGACCCAGTACTTC. It is translated as CASAFGETQYF.

This clonotype was seen ten or more times. V usage is TRBV7-2 and J usage is TRBJ2-1; D is perhaps TRBD2 (6 bases). Trimming cost V 3 bases and J 8 bases, with 11 bases left between them. Germline CDR1 reads SGHTA; CDR2 reads FQGNSA. This CDR3 spans 13 amino acids. The CDR3 sequence is CASSFRGTDEQFF. As DNA, the CDR3 is TGTGCCAGCAGCTTTCGGGGGACGGATGAGCAGTTCTTC.

V and J are TRBV30 and TRBJ2-1; unclear D gene. Germline lookup yields CDR1 GTSNPN and CDR2 SVGIG (reference sequence). Trimming pared 0 bases from V and 12 bases from J, leaving 24 bases between. There are 16 residues in the CDR3. DNA of the CDR3: TGTGCCTGGAGTGTAAAATTGGGTCTGACCCGACCTTTGCAGTTCTTC. It is translated as CAWSVKLGLTRPLQFF.

The V and J genes are TRBV19 and TRBJ1-3, with TRBD1 identical over 8 bases. The CDR3 spans 15 residues. With V trimmed by 4 bases and J by 2 bases, 4 bases remained unmatched. Germline V CDR1 and CDR2: LNHDA, SQIVND (reference sequence). The CDR3 DNA follows: TGTGCCAGTAGTACTACGACAGGGGCTGGAAACACCATATATTTT. It specifies CASSTTTGAGNTIYF. The full variable domain, its missing parts supplied by reference TRBV19 and TRBJ1-3, is DGGITQSPKYLFRKEGQNVTLSCEQNLNHDAMYWYRQDPGQGLRLIYYSQIVNDFQKGDIAEGYSVSREKKESFPLTVTSAQKNPTAFYLCASSTTTGAGNTIYFGEGSWLTVV.

The chain couples TRBV4-3 to TRBJ2-3; 13 bases align to TRBD2. J was trimmed by 0 bases and V by 1 base; bases with no gene match: 1. Germline CDR1 LGHNA, CDR2 YSLEER. The CDR3 is 17 residues long. For the CDR3, the DNA is TGCGCCAGCAGCCAAGGGACTAGCGGGGGAAGCACAGATACGCAGTATTTT. It encodes CASSQGTSGGSTDTQYF.

Only a few counts were recorded for this clonotype. The chain couples TRBV12-3 or TRBV12-4 to TRBJ1-4; D unresolved. This CDR3 is 15 amino acids long. V was shortened by 6 bases and J by 4 bases, with 15 bases between the two germline ends. Here the CDR3 DNA reads TGTGCCAGCAGAAAAAGACAACGAGATAATGAAAAACTGTTTTTT. Protein sequence: CASRKRQRDNEKLFF.

V and J are TRBV12-3 or TRBV12-4 and TRBJ2-2; D is perhaps TRBD2 (5 bases). V was clipped by 8 bases and J by 1 base, with 8 bases between them. The CDR3 loop spans 13 amino acids. The CDR3 DNA follows: TGTGCCAGCCGGGGTAGGAACACCGGGGAGCTGTTTTTT. It is translated as CASRGRNTGELFF.

This clonotype was recorded a few times. The chain carries TRBV11-1 and TRBJ1-1, with 8 bases lining up with TRBD1. V lost 5 bases, J lost 9 bases, and 5 bases stayed unmatched. The CDR3 sequence is 12 residues long. The germline V gene encodes CDR1 SGHAT and CDR2 FQDESV (reference sequence). CDR3 sequence: CASSTTGGKAFF. CDR3 sequence (DNA): TGTGCCAGCAGCACCACAGGGGGTAAAGCTTTCTTT.

This clonotype has only a few counts. The chain joins TRBV28 to TRBJ2-7; D perhaps matches TRBD2 (5 bases). This CDR3 comprises 14 residues. V dropped 2 bases and J dropped 3 bases, with 11 bases sitting between them. Germline V gene data show CDR1 as MDHEN and CDR2 as SYDVKM. CDR3 in amino acids: CASSLRGPVYEQYF. The CDR3 DNA follows: TGTGCCAGCAGTTTAAGAGGGCCCGTCTACGAGCAGTACTTC. Filled out from reference TRBV28 and TRBJ2-7, the complete variable domain reads DVKVTQSSRYLVKRTGEKVFLECVQDMDHENMFWYRQDPGLGLRLIYFSYDVKMKEKGDIPEGYSVSREKKERFSLILESASTNQTSMYLCASSLRGPVYEQYFGPGTRLTVT.

The chain employs TRBV28 and TRBJ2-3; TRBD1 might be the D (6 bases). Trimming took off 5 bases at V and 2 bases at J, with 11 bases between the two ends. The CDR3 runs 14 residues. In germline, CDR1 is MDHEN, CDR2 SYDVKM. CDR3 DNA: TGTGCCAGCAGTACCGGGACATTCACAGATACGCAGTATTTT. It yields the protein CASSTGTFTDTQYF. The full variable domain, in which reference TRBV28 and TRBJ2-3 provide the parts outside the CDR3, is DVKVTQSSRYLVKRTGEKVFLECVQDMDHENMFWYRQDPGLGLRLIYFSYDVKMKEKGDIPEGYSVSREKKERFSLILESASTNQTSMYLCASSTGTFTDTQYFGPGTRLTVL.

The rearrangement links TRBV11-2 to TRBJ2-5, with 10 bases aligning to TRBD2. This CDR3 contains 17 residues. CDR1 is SGHAT, CDR2 FQNNGV, per germline. Losses at the gene ends were 7 bases for V and 5 bases for J; bases not matched to a gene: 16. The CDR3 DNA sequence: TGTGCCAGCACCAAAACAACTAGCGGGATAATTGGGGAGACCCAGTACTTC. Translation gives CASTKTTSGIIGETQYF. Variable domain in full (rest from reference TRBV11-2 and TRBJ2-5): EAGVAQSPRYKIIEKRQSVAFWCNPISGHATLYWYQQILGQGPKLLIQFQNNGVVDDSQLPKDRFSAERLKGVDSTLKIQPAKLEDSAVYLCASTKTTSGIIGETQYFGPGTRLLVL.

This clonotype was seen ten or more times. The genes are TRBV7-2 and TRBJ1-1; D is possibly TRBD1 (5 bases). This CDR3 has 12 amino acids. V lost 5 bases and J lost 6, with 10 bases in between. Germline V gene data show CDR1 as SGHTA and CDR2 as FQGNSA. The CDR3 is CASSLQGSEAFF. CDR3 bases: TGTGCCAGCAGCCTGCAGGGTTCTGAAGCTTTCTTT.

V and J are TRBV30 and TRBJ1-5; 7 bases line up with TRBD1. The CDR3 sequence is 16 residues long. CDR1 is GTSNPN, CDR2 SVGIG, per germline (reference sequence). J was trimmed by 6 bases and V by 1 base; bases with no gene match: 12. For the CDR3, the DNA is TGTGCCTGGAGTGCCCTCGGGGGGCAGGGGGGTCAGCCCCAGCATTTT. Residues: CAWSALGGQGGQPQHF.